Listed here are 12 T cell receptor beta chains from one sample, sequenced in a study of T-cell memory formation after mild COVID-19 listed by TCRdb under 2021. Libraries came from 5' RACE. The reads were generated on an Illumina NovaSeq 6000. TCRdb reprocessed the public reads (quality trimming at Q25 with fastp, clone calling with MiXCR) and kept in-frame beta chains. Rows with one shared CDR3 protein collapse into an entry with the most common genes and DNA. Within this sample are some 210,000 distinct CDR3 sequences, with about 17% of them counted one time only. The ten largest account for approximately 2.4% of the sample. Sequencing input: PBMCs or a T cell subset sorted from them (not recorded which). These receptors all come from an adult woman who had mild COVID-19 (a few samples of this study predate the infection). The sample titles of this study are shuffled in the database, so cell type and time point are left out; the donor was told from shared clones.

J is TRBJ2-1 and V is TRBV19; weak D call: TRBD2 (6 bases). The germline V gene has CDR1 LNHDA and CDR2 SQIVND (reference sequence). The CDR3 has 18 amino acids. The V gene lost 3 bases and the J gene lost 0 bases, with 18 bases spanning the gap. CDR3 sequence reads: CASSISGTASGSYNEQFF. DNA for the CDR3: TGTGCCAGTAGTATCTCCGGGACTGCCTCCGGCTCCTACAATGAGCAGTTCTTC.

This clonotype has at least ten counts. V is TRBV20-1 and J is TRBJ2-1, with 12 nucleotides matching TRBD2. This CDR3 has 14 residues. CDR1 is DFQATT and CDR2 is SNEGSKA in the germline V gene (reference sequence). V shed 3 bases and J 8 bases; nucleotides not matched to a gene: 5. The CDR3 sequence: CSASPSGGAYEQFF. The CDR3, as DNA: TGCAGTGCTAGTCCTAGCGGGGGGGCCTATGAGCAGTTCTTC.

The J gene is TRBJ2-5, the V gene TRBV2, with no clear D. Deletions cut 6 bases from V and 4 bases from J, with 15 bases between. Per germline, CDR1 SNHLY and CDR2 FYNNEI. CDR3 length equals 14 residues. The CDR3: CASRDGPARETQYF. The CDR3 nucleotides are TGTGCCAGCAGGGATGGACCCGCGAGAGAGACCCAGTACTTC.

The CDR3, as DNA: TGCGCCAGCAGCGCGGAAAAAGGGGTGATTTTCGCAGATACGCAGTATTTT. This encodes CASSAEKGVIFADTQYF. The chain uses TRBV5-1 and TRBJ2-3; possible D gene TRBD1, 5 bases. The CDR3 loop spans 17 amino acids. Trimming took off 4 bases at V and 4 bases at J, with 22 bases between the two ends. Germline V lookup: CDR1 SGHRS, CDR2 YFSETQ.

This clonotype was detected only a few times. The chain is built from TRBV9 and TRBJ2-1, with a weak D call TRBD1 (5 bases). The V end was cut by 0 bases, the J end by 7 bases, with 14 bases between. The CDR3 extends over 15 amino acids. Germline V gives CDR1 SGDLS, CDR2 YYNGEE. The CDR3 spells CASSVAGNRGNEQFF. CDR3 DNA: TGTGCCAGCAGCGTAGCAGGGAATCGTGGTAATGAGCAGTTCTTC.

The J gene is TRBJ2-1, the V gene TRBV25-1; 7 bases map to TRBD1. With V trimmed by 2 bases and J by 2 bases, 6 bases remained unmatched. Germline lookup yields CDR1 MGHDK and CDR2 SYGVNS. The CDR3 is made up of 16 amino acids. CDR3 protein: CASSERAGGPYNEQFF. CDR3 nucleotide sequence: TGTGCCAGCAGTGAAAGGGCAGGGGGACCCTACAATGAGCAGTTCTTC.

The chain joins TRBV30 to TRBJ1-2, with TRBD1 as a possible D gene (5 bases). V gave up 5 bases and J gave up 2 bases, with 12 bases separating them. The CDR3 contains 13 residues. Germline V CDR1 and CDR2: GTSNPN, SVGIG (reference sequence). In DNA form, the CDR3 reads TGTGCCTGGTCGCGGTCAGGGAACTATGGCTACACCTTC. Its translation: CAWSRSGNYGYTF.

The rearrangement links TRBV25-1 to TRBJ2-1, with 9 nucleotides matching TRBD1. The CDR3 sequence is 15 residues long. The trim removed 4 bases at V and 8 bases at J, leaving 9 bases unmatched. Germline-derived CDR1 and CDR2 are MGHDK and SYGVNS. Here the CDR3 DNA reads TGTGCCAGCAGTGCCTCCGGGACAGGGTTAGATGAGCAGTTCTTC. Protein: CASSASGTGLDEQFF.

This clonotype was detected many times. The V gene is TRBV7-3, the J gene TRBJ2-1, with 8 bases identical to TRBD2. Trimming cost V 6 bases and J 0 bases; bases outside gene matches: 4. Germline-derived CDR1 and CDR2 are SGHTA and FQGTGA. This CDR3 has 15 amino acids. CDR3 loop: CASRLAGSSYNEQFF. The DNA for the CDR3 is TGTGCCAGCAGGTTAGCGGGGAGCTCCTACAATGAGCAGTTCTTC.

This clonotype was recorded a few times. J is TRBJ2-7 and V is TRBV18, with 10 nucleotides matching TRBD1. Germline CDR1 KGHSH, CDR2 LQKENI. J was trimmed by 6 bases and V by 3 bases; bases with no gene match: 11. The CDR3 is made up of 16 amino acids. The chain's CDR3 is CASSPNPGQGNSEQYF. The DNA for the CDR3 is TGTGCCAGCTCACCGAATCCGGGACAGGGGAACAGCGAGCAGTACTTC.

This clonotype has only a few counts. The CDR3 nucleotides read TGTGCCAGCACTACTCGCTCCGGGACTAGCGGGAACAATGAGCAGTTCTTC. Translating gives CASTTRSGTSGNNEQFF. The chain links TRBV6-2 or TRBV6-3 to TRBJ2-1; TRBD2 aligns across 13 bases. J lost 5 bases, V lost 7 bases, and 11 bases had no gene match. The germline gives CDR1 MNHEY, CDR2 SVGEGT. The CDR3 is 17 amino acids.

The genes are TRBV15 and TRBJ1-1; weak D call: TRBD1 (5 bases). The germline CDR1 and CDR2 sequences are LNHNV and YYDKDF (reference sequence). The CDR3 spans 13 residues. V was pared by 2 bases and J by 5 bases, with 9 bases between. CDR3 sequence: CATSRRGGTEAFF. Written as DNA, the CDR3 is TGTGCCACCAGCAGACGGGGGGGGACTGAAGCTTTCTTT.